This TCR beta chain was sequenced for a study of CD8+ T cells in alopecia areata. Investigators sorted PBMCs to obtain both CD4+ and CD8+ T cells. V was clipped by 1 base and J by 5 bases, with 11 bases between them. CDR1 MNHEY and CDR2 SVGAGI come from the germline V gene. The CDR3 is made up of 15 amino acids. In each case, RNA was isolated and then reverse transcribed into cDNA as the sequencing template. The method was immunoSEQ multiplex PCR; TCRdb's version includes in-frame clones alone and lacks a portion of them. The sample lists about 130,000 clones, around 49% seen once, with roughly 20% in the top ten.

This receptor was identified in a human donor with alopecia areata. The sequencing used CD8+ T cells sorted from blood, collected at week 0. The rearrangement joins TRBV6-5 to TRBJ1-4; no clear D gene. The CDR3 sequence: CASSYLNGANEKLFF. CDR3 in DNA: TGTGCCAGCAGTTACTTGAACGGAGCAAATGAAAAACTGTTTTTT.